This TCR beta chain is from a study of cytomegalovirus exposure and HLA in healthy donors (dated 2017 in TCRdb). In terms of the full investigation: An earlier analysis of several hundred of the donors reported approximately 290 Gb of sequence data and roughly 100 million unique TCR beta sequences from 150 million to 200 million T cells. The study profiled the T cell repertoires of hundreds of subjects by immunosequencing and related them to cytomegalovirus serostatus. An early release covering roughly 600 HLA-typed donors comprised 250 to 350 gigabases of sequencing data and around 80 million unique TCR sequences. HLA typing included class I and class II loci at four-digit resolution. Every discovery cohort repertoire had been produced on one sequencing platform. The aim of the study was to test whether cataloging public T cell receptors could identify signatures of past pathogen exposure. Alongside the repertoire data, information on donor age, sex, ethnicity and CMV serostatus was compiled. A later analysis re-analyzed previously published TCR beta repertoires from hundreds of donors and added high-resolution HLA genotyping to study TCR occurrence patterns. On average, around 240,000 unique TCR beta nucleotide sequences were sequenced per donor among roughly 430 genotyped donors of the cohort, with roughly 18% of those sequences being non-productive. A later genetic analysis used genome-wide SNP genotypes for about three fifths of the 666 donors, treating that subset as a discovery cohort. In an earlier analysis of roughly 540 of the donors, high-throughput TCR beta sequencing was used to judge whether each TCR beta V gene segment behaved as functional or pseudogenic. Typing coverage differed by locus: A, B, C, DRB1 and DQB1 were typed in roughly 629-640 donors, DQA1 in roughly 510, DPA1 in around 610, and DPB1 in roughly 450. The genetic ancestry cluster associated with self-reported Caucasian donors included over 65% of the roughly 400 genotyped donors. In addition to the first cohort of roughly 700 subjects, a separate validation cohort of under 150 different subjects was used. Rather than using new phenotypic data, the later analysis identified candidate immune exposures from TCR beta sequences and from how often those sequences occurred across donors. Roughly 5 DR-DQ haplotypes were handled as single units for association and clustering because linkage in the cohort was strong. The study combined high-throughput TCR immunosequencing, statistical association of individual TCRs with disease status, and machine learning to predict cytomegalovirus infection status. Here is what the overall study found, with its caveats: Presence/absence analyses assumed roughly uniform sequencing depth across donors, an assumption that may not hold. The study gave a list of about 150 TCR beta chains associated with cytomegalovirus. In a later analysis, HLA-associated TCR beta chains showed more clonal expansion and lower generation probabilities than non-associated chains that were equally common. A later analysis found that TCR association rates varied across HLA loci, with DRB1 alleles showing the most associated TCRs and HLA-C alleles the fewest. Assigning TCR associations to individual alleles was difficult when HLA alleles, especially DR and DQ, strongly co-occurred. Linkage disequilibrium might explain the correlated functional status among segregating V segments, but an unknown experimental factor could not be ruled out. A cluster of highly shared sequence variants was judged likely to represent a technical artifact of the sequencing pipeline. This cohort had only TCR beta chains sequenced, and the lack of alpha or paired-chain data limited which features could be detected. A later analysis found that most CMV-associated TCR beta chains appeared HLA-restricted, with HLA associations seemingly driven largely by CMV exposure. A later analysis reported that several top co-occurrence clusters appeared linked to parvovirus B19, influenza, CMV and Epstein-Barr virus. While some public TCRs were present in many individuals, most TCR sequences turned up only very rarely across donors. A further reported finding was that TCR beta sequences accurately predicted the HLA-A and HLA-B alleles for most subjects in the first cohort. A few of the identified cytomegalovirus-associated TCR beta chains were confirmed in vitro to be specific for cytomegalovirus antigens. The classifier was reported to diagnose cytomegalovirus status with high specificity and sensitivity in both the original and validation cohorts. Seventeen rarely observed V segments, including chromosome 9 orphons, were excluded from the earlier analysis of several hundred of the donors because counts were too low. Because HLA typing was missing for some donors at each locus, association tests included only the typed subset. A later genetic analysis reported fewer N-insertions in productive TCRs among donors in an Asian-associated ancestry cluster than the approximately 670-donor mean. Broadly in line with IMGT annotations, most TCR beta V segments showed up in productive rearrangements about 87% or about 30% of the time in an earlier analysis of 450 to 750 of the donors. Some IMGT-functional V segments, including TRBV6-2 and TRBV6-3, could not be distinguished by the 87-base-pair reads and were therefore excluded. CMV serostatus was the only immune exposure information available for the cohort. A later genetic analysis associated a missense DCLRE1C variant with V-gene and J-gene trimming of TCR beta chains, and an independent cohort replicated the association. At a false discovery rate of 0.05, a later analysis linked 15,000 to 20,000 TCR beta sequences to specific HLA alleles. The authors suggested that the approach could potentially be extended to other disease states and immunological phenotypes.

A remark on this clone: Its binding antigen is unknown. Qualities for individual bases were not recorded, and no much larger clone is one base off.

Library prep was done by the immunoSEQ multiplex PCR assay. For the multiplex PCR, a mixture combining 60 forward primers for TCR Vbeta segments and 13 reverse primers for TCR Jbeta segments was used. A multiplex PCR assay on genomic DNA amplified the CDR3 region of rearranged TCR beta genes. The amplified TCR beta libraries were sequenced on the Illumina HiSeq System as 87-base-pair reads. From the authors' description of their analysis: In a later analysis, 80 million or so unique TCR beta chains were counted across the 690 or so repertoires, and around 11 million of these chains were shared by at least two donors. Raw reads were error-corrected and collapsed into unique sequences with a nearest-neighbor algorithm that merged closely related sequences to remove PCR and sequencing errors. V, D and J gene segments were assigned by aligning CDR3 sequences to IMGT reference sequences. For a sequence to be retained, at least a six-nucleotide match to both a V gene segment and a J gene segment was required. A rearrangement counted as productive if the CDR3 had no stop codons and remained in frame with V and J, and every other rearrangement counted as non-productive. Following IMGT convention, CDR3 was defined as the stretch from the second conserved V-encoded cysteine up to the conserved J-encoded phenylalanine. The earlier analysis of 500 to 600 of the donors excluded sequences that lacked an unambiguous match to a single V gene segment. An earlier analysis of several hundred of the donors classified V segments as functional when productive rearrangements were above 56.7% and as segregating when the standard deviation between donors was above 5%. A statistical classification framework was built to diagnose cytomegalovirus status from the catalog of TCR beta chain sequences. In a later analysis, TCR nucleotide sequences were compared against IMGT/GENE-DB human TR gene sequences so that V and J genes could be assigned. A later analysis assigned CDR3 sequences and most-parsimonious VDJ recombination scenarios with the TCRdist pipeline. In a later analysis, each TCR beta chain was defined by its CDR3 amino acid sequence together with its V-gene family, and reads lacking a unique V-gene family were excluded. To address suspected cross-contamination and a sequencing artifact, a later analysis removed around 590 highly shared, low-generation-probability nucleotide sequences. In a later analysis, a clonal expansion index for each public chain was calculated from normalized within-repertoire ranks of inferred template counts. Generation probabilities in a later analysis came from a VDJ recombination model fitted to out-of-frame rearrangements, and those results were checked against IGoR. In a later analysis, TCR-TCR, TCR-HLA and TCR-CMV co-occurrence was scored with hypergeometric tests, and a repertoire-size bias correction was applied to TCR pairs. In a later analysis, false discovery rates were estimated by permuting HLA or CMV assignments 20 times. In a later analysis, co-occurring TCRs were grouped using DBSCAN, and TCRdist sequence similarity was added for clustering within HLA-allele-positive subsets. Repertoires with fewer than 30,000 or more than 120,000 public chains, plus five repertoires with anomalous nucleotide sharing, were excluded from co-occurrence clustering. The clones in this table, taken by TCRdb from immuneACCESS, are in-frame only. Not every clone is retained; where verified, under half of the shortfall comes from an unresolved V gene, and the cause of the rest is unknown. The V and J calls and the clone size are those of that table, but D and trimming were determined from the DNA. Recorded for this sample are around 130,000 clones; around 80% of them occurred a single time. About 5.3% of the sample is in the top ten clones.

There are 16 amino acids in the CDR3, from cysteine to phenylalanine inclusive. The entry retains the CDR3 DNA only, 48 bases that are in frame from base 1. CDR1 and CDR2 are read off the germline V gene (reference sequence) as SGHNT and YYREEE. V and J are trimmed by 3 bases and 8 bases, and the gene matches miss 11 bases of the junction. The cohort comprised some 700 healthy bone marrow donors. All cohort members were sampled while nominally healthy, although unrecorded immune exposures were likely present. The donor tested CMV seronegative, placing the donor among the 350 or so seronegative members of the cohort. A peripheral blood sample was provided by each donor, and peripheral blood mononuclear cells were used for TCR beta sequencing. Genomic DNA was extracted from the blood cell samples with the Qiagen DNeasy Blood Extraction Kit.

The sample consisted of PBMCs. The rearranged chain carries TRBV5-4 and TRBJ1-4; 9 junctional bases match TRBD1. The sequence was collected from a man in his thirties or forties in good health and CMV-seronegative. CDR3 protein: CASSSEVGDRAEKLFF. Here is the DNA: TGTGCCAGCAGCTCGGAAGTAGGGGACAGGGCGGAAAAACTGTTTTTT.